Each of the 7 T cell receptor beta chains below was sequenced from the same sample in a study of regulatory T cells in long-lasting Graves disease. HTBI primers from iRepertoire and Arm-PCR of CDR3 regions yielded the TCR beta libraries. Via MiXCR, TCRdb re-called the multiplex PCR reads, giving one row per CDR3 protein. The sample holds some 440,000 distinct CDR3 sequences; less than 25% are singletons and the top ten take about 8.3%. Regarding time point: persistent/refractory GD, antithyroid drugs over 5 years with positive TRAb. Construction of the TCR library relied on RNA isolated from PBMCs. The sequenced sample was peripheral blood mononuclear cells (PBMCs), obtained when the disease was refractory, from a patient treated with antithyroid drugs. The receptors derive from a female donor with Graves disease.

This clonotype was observed many times. The chain combines TRBV6-1 with TRBJ1-5; the D is unclear. Germline assignment: CDR1 MNHNS and CDR2 SASEGT. The CDR3 spans 13 residues. V shed 0 bases and J shed 5 bases, with 5 bases lying between them. In nucleotides, the CDR3 is TGTGCCAGCAGTGAAGCGGTCGATCAGCCCCAGCATTTT. Amino acid sequence: CASSEAVDQPQHF.

As regards this clonotype: Possible read error: a much larger clone is one base away. The V and J genes are TRBV9 and TRBJ2-7, with 12 bases fitting TRBD1. CDR3 size: 14 residues. Looked up from germline, CDR1 is SGDLS and CDR2 is YYNGEE. V gave up 4 bases and J gave up 5 bases; unmatched junction bases: 4. The CDR3 DNA reads TGTGCCAGCAGCTCGGGACAGGGGGCCCACGAGCAGTACTTC. It encodes CASSSGQGAHEQYF.

This clonotype was seen at least ten times. The chain is built from TRBV7-8 and TRBJ1-1; 9 bases line up with TRBD1. V shed 8 bases, J shed 1 base, and the junction held 8 bases outside the gene matches. This CDR3 region has 15 residues. Germline loops: CDR1 SGHVS, CDR2 FQNEAQ. The CDR3: CASGNTGGWNTEAFF. The CDR3 bases are TGTGCCAGCGGGAATACAGGGGGCTGGAACACTGAAGCTTTCTTT.

The chain links TRBV5-1 to TRBJ2-1; 9 bases agree with TRBD2. Per germline, CDR1 SGHRS and CDR2 YFSETQ. The CDR3 totals 18 residues. Trimming removed 2 bases from V and 0 bases from J; junction bases left unmatched: 9. As DNA, the CDR3 is TGCGCCAGCAGCTTCAGCCTCCGTAGCGGGGGCTCCTACAATGAGCAGTTCTTC. Residues: CASSFSLRSGGSYNEQFF.

The V gene is TRBV20-1, the J gene TRBJ2-7, with D possibly TRBD1 on 5 matching bases. Germline V gene data show CDR1 as DFQATT and CDR2 as SNEGSKA (reference sequence). CDR3 length equals 16 residues. Trimming shortened V by 6 bases and J by 0 bases, and 21 bases separated the two germline ends. The CDR3 region has the DNA TGCAGTGCCCCGCACCCCGACAGATTGAGCTCCTACGAGCAGTACTTC. Its protein product is CSAPHPDRLSSYEQYF.

This clonotype was seen more than once but under ten times. The V call is TRBV2, the J call TRBJ1-6; D unclear. Germline lookup yields CDR1 SNHLY and CDR2 FYNNEI. The CDR3 loop spans 13 amino acids. Trimming removed 3 bases from V and 6 bases from J, with 6 bases in between. The chain's CDR3 is CASSDTGNSPLHF. For the CDR3, the DNA is TGTGCCAGCAGTGATACCGGTAATTCACCCCTCCACTTT.

Concerning this clonotype: The CDR3 does not close with the conserved phenylalanine or tryptophan, likely indicating a read error. The chain is built from TRBV28 and TRBJ1-1, with no clear D. Germline V gene data show CDR1 as MDHEN and CDR2 as SYDVKM. The CDR3 runs to 13 residues. Trimming pared 6 bases from V and 0 bases from J, leaving 8 bases between. The DNA for the CDR3 is TGTGCCAGCAGCGATACAGTGAACACTGAAGCTTTCTCT. It yields the protein CASSDTVNTEAFS.